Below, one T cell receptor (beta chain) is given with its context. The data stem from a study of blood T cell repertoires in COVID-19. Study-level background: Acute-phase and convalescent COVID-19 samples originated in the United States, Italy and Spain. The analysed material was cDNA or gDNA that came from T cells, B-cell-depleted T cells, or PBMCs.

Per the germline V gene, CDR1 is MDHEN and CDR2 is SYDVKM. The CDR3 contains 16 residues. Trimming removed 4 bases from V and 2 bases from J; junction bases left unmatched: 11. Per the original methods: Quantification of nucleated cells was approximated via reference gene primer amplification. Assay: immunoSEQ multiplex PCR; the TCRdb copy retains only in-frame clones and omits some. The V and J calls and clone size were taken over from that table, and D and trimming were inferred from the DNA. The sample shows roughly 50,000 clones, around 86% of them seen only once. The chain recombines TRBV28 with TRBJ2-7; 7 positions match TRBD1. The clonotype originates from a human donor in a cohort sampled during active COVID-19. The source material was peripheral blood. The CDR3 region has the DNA TGTGCCAGCAGTTCCACCCATGCCGGGACAGCCTACGAGCAGTACTTC. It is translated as CASSSTHAGTAYEQYF.